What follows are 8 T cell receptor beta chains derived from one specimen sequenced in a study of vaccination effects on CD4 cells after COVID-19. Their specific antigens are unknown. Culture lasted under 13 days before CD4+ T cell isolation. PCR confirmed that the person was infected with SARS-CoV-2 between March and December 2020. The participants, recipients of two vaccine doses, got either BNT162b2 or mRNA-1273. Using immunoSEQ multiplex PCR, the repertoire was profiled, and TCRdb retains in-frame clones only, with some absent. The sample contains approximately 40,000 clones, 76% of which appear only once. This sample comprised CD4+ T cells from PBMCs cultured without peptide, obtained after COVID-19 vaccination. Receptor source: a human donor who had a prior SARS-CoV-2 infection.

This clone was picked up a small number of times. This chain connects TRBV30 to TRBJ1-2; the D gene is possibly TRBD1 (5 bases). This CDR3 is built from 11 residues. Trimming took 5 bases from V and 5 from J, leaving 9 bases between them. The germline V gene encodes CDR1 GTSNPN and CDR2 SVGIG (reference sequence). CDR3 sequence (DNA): TGTGCCTGGGACAGACCTTATGGCTACACCTTC. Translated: CAWDRPYGYTF.

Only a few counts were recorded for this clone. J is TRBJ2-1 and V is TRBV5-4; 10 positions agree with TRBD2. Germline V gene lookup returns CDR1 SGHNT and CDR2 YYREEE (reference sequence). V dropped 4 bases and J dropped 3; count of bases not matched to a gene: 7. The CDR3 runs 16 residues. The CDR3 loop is CASSPATSGVYNEQFF. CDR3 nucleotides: TGTGCCAGCAGCCCAGCAACTAGCGGGGTCTACAATGAGCAGTTCTTC.

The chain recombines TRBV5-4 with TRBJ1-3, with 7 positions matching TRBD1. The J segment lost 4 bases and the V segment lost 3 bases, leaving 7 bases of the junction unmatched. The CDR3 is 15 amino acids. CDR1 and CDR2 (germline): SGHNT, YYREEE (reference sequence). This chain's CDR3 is CASSYSRGQGNTIYF. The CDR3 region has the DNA TGTGCCAGCAGCTACTCTAGGGGGCAAGGAAACACCATATATTTT. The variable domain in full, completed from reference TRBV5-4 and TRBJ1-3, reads ETGVTQSPTHLIKTRGQQVTLRCSSQSGHNTVSWYQQALGQGPQFIFQYYREEENGRGNFPPRFSGLQFPNYSSELNVNALELDDSALYLCASSYSRGQGNTIYFGEGSWLTVV.

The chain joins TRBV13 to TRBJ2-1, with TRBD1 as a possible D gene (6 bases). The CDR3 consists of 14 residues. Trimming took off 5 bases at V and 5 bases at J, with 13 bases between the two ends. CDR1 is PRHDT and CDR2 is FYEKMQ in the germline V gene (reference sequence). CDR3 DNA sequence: TGTGCCAGCAGCCGACGGGACATCCACAATGAGCAGTTCTTC. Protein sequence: CASSRRDIHNEQFF.

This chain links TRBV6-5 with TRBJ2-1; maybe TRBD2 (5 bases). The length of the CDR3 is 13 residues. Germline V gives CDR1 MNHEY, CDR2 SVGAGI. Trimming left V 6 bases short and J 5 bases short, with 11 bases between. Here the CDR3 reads CASRILAHNEQFF. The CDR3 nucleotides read TGTGCCAGCAGAATCCTAGCCCACAATGAGCAGTTCTTC.

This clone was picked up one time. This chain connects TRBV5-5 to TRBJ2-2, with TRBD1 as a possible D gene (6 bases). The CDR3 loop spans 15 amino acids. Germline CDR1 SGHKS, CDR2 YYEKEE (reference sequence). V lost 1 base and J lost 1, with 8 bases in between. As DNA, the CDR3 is TGTGCCAGCAGCTTGCTGGGACAGAACACCGGGGAGCTGTTTTTT. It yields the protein CASSLLGQNTGELFF.

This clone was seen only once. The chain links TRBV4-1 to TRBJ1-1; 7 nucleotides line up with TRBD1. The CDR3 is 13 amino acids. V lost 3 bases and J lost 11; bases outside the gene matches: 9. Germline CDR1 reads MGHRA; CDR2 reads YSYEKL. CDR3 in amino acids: CASSHPAGGGAFF. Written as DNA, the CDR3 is TGCGCCAGCAGCCATCCAGCAGGGGGAGGCGCTTTCTTT.

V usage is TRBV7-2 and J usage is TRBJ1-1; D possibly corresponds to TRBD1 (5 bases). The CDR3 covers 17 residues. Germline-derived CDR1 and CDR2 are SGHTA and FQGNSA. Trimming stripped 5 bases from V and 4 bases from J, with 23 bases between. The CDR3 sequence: CASSAVILNEGVTEAFF. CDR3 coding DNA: TGTGCCAGCAGCGCAGTCATTTTAAACGAAGGGGTCACTGAAGCTTTCTTT.